These T cell receptor beta chains were read from a single sample in a study of blood T cell repertoires in COVID-19. Repertoires were generated with immunoSEQ multiplex PCR, while TCRdb's copy carries only in-frame clones and drops some. The sample lists about 140,000 clones, 80% to 90% occurring once. Sequenced input: peripheral blood. The receptors derive from a man in his sixties with active or convalescent COVID-19. Each CDR3 is given with its conserved first and last residue. D genes are given only for firm matches. Where a row states a size, it is once, few, many or the class of an expanded clone; other rows omit it.

>TRBV19|few|.|TRBJ1-5
TGTGCCAGTAGTACCCAGACAGGATCCCTCAATCAGCCCCAGCATTTT
CASSTQTGSLNQPQHF
>TRBV30|.|TRBD1|TRBJ2-1
TGTGCCTGGAGTCTACGCCGGACAGGGGGTTTTTACAATGAGCAGTTCTTC
CAWSLRRTGGFYNEQFF
>TRBV6-1|.|.|TRBJ1-6
TGTGCCAGCAGTGAAGGTGTGGTTCGGAATTCACCCCTCCACTTT
CASSEGVVRNSPLHF
>TRBV19|once|.|TRBJ1-1
TGTGCCAGTAGTATAGGGTTTAGTAGGAGGGACACTGAAGCTTTCTTT
CASSIGFSRRDTEAFF
>TRBV28|.|.|TRBJ1-1
TGTGCCAGCAGCGGAGGGCGACGCACTGAAGCTTTCTTT
CASSGGRRTEAFF
>TRBV7-2|.|.|TRBJ2-1
TGTGCCAGCAGCGGGGGGACTTACAATGAGCAGTTCTTC
CASSGGTYNEQFF
>TRBV28|.|.|TRBJ1-4
TGTGCCAGCAGTCCTCAGGAAGTTGACGAAAAACTGTTTTTT
CASSPQEVDEKLFF
>TRBV9|.|.|TRBJ2-7
TGTGCCAGCAGCGTAAACGGTCACGAGCAGTACTTC
CASSVNGHEQYF
>TRBV10-3|.|TRBD1|TRBJ1-5
TGTGCCATCAGTGACGCCGACAGGGATGTCAATCAGCCCCAGCATTTT
CAISDADRDVNQPQHF
>TRBV28|.|.|TRBJ2-5
TGTGCCAGCATGGTCTCAGGGGCGCTTAAGACCCAGTACTTC
CASMVSGALKTQYF
>TRBV9|.|.|TRBJ2-3
TGTGCCAGCAGCGTAGTGGGCGTACCCACAGATACGCAGTATTTT
CASSVVGVPTDTQYF
>TRBV7-2|.|TRBD1|TRBJ1-2
TGTGCCAGCAGCGCTACTTCCGGACAGGGGGCGGGCTACACCTTC
CASSATSGQGAGYTF
>TRBV18|.|TRBD2|TRBJ2-7
TGTGCCAGCTCACCACCGTCGGGGGGGGCAGCCGAGCAGTACTTC
CASSPPSGGAAEQYF
>TRBV7-2|.|.|TRBJ2-7
TGTGCCAGCAGCTTGCAGGGATTACTCGACGAGCAGTACTTC
CASSLQGLLDEQYF
>TRBV5-8|.|.|TRBJ1-4
TGTGCCAGCAGCATGGGGGCTCCTAATGAAAAACTGTTTTTT
CASSMGAPNEKLFF
>TRBV29-1|.|.|TRBJ2-7
TGCAGCGCCGGAGGGACCTACGAGCAGTACTTC
CSAGGTYEQYF